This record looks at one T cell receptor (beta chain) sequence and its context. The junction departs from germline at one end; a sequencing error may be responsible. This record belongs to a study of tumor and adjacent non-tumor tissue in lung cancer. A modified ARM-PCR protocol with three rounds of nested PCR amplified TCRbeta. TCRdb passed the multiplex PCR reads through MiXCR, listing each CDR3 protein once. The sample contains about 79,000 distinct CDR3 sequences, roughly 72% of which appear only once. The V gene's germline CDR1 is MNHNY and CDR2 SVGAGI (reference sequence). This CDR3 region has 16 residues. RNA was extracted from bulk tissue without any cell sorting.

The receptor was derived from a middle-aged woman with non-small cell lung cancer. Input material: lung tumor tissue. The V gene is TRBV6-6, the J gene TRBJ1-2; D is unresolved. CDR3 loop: CASSRAMRSTNCGYTF. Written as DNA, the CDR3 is TGTGCCAGCAGTCGCGCGATGAGAAGCACTAACTGTGGCTACACCTTC.